These 10 T cell receptor beta chains came from one sample sequenced in a study of blood T cell repertoires in COVID-19. The table came from immunoSEQ multiplex PCR; TCRdb's copy has only in-frame clones and leaves some out. The sample contains 250,000 or so clones, approximately 88% of which appear only once. Sequenced input: PBMCs or T cells enriched from blood (not recorded which). The receptor set was obtained from a woman aged 40 to 49 who had been exposed to COVID-19.

This chain connects TRBV24-1 to TRBJ2-7; maybe TRBD1 (5 bases). Deletions cut 1 base from V and 6 bases from J, with 6 bases between. The CDR3 is 12 amino acids. The germline V gene has CDR1 KGHDR and CDR2 SFDVKD. CDR3 DNA: TGTGCCACCAGTGATTTTAGGGGCGAGCAGTACTTC. Its protein is CATSDFRGEQYF.

V usage is TRBV4-1 and J usage is TRBJ2-7; 10 positions match TRBD2. This CDR3 contains 15 residues. Trimming cost V 1 base and J 4 bases; bases outside gene matches: 4. Germline V gives CDR1 MGHRA, CDR2 YSYEKL. As DNA, the CDR3 is TGCGCCAGCAGCCAAGGGCCTAGCGGGGGATACGAGCAGTACTTC. Encoded protein: CASSQGPSGGYEQYF.

The rearrangement uses TRBV19 and TRBJ2-5; no firm D call. From germline, CDR1 is LNHDA and CDR2 SQIVND (reference sequence). CDR3 length: 13 amino acids. Trimming pared 3 bases from V and 5 bases from J, leaving 10 bases between. The CDR3 sequence is CASSMVGRETQYF. CDR3 DNA sequence: TGTGCCAGTAGTATGGTCGGTCGGGAGACCCAGTACTTC.

This clone was observed once. This rearrangement joins TRBV28 to TRBJ2-1, with 8 positions matching TRBD2. V shed 8 bases and J 8 bases; nucleotides not matched to a gene: 14. Germline V lookup: CDR1 MDHEN, CDR2 SYDVKM. The CDR3 sequence is 15 residues long. The CDR3 DNA reads as TGTGCCAGCCAGGGCGGGACTAGTGGGGGAGATGAGCAGTTCTTC. It encodes CASQGGTSGGDEQFF. Full variable domain (outside the CDR3, taken from reference TRBV28 and TRBJ2-1): DVKVTQSSRYLVKRTGEKVFLECVQDMDHENMFWYRQDPGLGLRLIYFSYDVKMKEKGDIPEGYSVSREKKERFSLILESASTNQTSMYLCASQGGTSGGDEQFFGPGTRLTVL.

This clone was detected only once. V usage is TRBV28 and J usage is TRBJ2-7; possibly TRBD2 for D (6 bases). CDR1 is MDHEN and CDR2 is SYDVKM in the germline V gene. This CDR3 has 13 amino acids. V lost 6 bases to trimming and J lost 3 bases, with 12 bases between them. The CDR3, as DNA: TGTGCCAGCAGGGGGACGGACTACTACGAGCAGTACGTC. Its translation: CASRGTDYYEQYV.

The chain uses TRBV3-1 (or the pseudogene TRBV3-2) and TRBJ2-7; weak D call: TRBD1 (6 bases). The CDR3 contains 14 residues. Germline loops: CDR1 LGHDT, CDR2 YNNKEL (reference sequence). The germline V and J ends were trimmed by 5 bases and 0 bases, with 11 bases remaining between them. This CDR3 reads CASSGGFSSYEQYF. As DNA, the CDR3 is TGTGCCAGCAGCGGGGGCTTCAGCTCCTACGAGCAGTACTTC.

The table lists this clone with a count of one. The chain is built from TRBV9 and TRBJ1-1, with D possibly matching TRBD1 (5 bases). V was clipped by 4 bases and J by 6 bases, with 22 bases between them. Germline CDR1 SGDLS, CDR2 YYNGEE. CDR3 length: 16 amino acids. In DNA form, the CDR3 reads TGTGCCAGCAGCCCTCGCGATGGGGCGCGGGGTTCTGAAGCTTTCTTT. It is translated as CASSPRDGARGSEAFF.

For the CDR3, the DNA is TGTGCCTGGGGTCTCGACAGGCCCGAAGCTTTCTTT. Its translation: CAWGLDRPEAFF. The chain links TRBV30 to TRBJ1-1, with D possibly TRBD1 on 6 matching bases. Germline loops: CDR1 GTSNPN, CDR2 SVGIG (reference sequence). V shed 5 bases and J shed 8 bases, with 15 bases lying between them. This CDR3 has 12 residues.

The CDR3, as DNA: TGTGCCAGCAGCTTGGGAGTATCCAGATCACCCCTCCACTTT. Encoded protein: CASSLGVSRSPLHF. This sequence joins TRBV7-9 and TRBJ1-6; D remains unclear. V gave up 3 bases and J gave up 10 bases, with 13 bases separating them. Germline V gives CDR1 SEHNR, CDR2 FQNEAQ (reference sequence). This CDR3 contains 14 residues.

The V and J genes are TRBV11-3 and TRBJ2-1; 7 bases map to TRBD2. CDR1 and CDR2 from the germline V gene are SGHNT and YENEEA. The CDR3 loop spans 16 amino acids. V shed 0 bases, J shed 7 bases, and the junction held 9 bases outside the gene matches. CDR3 nucleotides: TGTGCCAGCAGCTTAGAGGCTAGCGGAAGATTGAATGAGCAGTTCTTC. It yields the protein CASSLEASGRLNEQFF. The full variable domain, rest sourced from reference TRBV11-3 and TRBJ2-1, is EAGVVQSPRYKIIEKKQPVAFWCNPISGHNTLYWYLQNLGQGPELLIRYENEEAVDDSQLPKDRFSAERLKGVDSTLKIQPAELGDSAVYLCASSLEASGRLNEQFFGPGTRLTVL.